This T cell receptor beta chain came from a study of blood T cell repertoires in COVID-19. Study-level background: COVID-19 samples collected from the United States, Italy and Spain covered acute and convalescent phases. The cDNA or gDNA used as material had been derived from T cells, B-cell-depleted T cells, or PBMCs.

In the authors' workflow: Reference gene primer amplification gave nucleated cell count estimates. TCRdb's table, derived via immunoSEQ multiplex PCR, lists solely in-frame clones and lacks some. V, J and clone size were drawn from that table, and D and trimming were deduced from the DNA. Altogether about 230,000 clones are present, 81% being singletons, with the ten largest covering roughly 7.9%. Sequencing was carried out using peripheral blood. The TCR originated in a woman of 80 years or more with acute or convalescent COVID-19.

The CDR3 DNA reads TGTGCCACGCGAATGATTCAGGGGGGACCTATGGCTTTCTTT. Translation: CATRMIQGGPMAFF. The V gene is TRBV27, the J gene TRBJ1-1; 7 nucleotides agree with TRBD1. The CDR3 is made up of 14 amino acids. V shed 10 bases, J shed 11 bases, and the junction held 19 bases outside the gene matches. Germline CDR1 is MNHEY and CDR2 is SMNVEV (reference sequence).